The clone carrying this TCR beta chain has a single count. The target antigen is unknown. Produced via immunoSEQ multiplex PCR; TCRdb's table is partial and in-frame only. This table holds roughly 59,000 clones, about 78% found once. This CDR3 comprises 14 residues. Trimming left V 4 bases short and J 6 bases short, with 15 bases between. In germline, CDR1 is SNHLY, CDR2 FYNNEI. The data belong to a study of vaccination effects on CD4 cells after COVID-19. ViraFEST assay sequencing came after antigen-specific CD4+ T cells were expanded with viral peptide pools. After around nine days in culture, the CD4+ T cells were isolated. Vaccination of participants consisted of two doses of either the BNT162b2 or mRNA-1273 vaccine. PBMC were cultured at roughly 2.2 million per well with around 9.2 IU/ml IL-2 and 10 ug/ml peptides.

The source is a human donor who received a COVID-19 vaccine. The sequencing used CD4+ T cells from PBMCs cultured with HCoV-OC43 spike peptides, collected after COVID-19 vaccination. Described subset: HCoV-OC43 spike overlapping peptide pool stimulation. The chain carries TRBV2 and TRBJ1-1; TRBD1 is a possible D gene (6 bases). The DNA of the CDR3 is TGTGCCAGCAGTGCCGACAGGTCAAAACCTGAAGCTTTCTTT. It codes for CASSADRSKPEAFF.